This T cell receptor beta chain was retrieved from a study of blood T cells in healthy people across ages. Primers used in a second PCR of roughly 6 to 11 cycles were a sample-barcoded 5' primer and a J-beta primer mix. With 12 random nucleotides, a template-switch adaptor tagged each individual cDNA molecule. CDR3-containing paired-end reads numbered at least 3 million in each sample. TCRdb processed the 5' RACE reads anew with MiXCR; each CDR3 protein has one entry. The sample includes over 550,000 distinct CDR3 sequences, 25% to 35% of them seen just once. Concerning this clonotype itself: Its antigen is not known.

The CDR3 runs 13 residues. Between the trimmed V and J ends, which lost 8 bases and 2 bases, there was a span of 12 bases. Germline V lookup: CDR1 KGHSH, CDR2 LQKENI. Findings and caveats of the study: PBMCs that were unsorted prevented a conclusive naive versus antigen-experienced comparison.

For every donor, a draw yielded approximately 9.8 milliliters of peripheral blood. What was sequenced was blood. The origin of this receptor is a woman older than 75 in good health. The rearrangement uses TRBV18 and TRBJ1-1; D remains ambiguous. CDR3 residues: CASQKTRNTEAFF. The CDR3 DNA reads TGTGCCAGCCAGAAAACCAGAAACACTGAAGCTTTCTTT.